The present TCR beta chain was sequenced within a study of early T cells in non-severe SARS-CoV-2 infection (dated by TCRdb to the early 2020s). Concerning the study at large: Because TCR sequencing was done on bulk RNA from unsorted whole blood, the alpha and beta chains could not be paired.

This clonotype was detected ten times or more. Its antigen remains unidentified. No quality values exist for individual bases; no much larger clone is one base distant. What the study reported, not specific to this receptor: VDJdb matching was skewed toward anti-spike CD8 responses and likely underestimated virus-specific expansions, missing private and CD4 specificities.

Libraries were constructed by 5' RACE. The run used a NextSeq 500. In the TCR library protocol, unique molecular identifiers were attached to individual cDNA molecules to correct for PCR bias and sequencing error. Both TCR alpha and beta chains were sequenced, and tight co-correlation was observed between alpha and beta sequence abundances in each sample. In the original analysis: Decombinator V4 was used to annotate TCR sequences for V gene, J gene and CDR3. Expanded TCRs were defined as changing significantly between any two time points under a Poisson model with p below 0.0001. TCR abundances were normalised to the total number of TCRs sequenced per sample and expressed as counts per million. MAIT TCRs were defined by TRAV1-2 paired with TRAJ12, TRAJ20 or TRAJ33, and iNKT TCRs by TRAV10 paired with TRAJ18. A search of VDJdb, accessed on 1 November 2021, was run for TCRs annotated to CMV, EBV and SARS-CoV-2, with TCRs annotated for multiple antigens excluded. TCRdb trimmed the raw reads at Q25, called clones with MiXCR and kept productive beta chains. Every distinct CDR3 protein forms one entry, paired with its most common genes and DNA. The V and J calls, along with clone size, are taken from TCRdb and not from the paper's own processing. This sample has 33,000 or so distinct CDR3 sequences in its table, and 5% to 6.5% of those were observed once. The ten largest clones take up 7.6% of the sample.

Taken from cysteine to phenylalanine, the CDR3 has 15 residues. Just CDR3 DNA is preserved here, 45 bases in frame from base 1. V loses 1 base, J loses 4 bases, and the germline ends lie 11 bases apart. Per the germline V gene, MGHRA is the CDR1 and YSYEKL is the CDR2. Set within a cohort of healthcare workers in London, UK, this nested case-control study involved weekly PCR testing of nasopharyngeal swabs along with blood sampling. Healthcare workers were recruited during the week of the UK lockdown, between 23 and 31 March 2020, and followed weekly for up to about 15 weeks. Material: whole blood. The rearrangement combines TRBV4-1 with TRBJ2-1, and possibly TRBD1, on 6 matching bases. The origin of this receptor is an adult who was a healthcare worker with PCR-confirmed SARS-CoV-2 infection or an uninfected control (not recorded which). The CDR3 protein: CASSQGRGSYNEQFF. DNA sequence: TGCGCCAGCAGCCAAGGAAGGGGGTCTTACAATGAGCAGTTCTTC.